A single sample is the source of the 20 T cell receptor beta chains below, sequenced in a study of graft-versus-host responses after intestinal transplantation. Their cognate antigens are unknown. Repertoires were generated with immunoSEQ multiplex PCR, while TCRdb's copy carries only in-frame clones and drops some. The sample gives 65,000 to 90,000 clones, 80% to 95% of which show up once; roughly 0.36% is in the top ten. The starting material was unstimulated CD8+ T cells sorted from spleen or lymph node cells, obtained before transplant. These receptors originate from a human donor who was the organ donor for an intestinal transplant.

This clone was detected only once. The chain recombines TRBV28 with TRBJ1-1; weak D call: TRBD1 (5 bases). Germline CDR1 reads MDHEN; CDR2 reads SYDVKM. V dropped 8 bases and J dropped 5 bases, with 24 bases sitting between them. The CDR3 has 16 residues. CDR3 DNA sequence: TGTGCCAGCCACCGGTGGGGGGACGATCCGTGGACTGAAGCTTTCTTT. Translating it yields CASHRWGDDPWTEAFF.

This sequence joins TRBV6-5 and TRBJ2-5; the match to TRBD1 covers 9 bases. The DNA end lines up better with TRBJ2-7; the J call may be wrong. Germline CDR1 reads MNHEY; CDR2 reads SVGAGI. The CDR3 sequence is 14 residues long. Here the CDR3 DNA reads TGTGCCAGCAGTTTACGGGGGACAGGGAACGAGCAGTACTTC. Amino acid sequence: CASSLRGTGNEQYF.

In nucleotides, the CDR3 is TGTGCCAGCTCACCGGAGGCAGATTACAATGAGCAGTTCTTC. Translating gives CASSPEADYNEQFF. This chain joins TRBV18 and TRBJ2-1; TRBD2 might be the D (5 bases). Trimming cost V 3 bases and J 4 bases, with 10 bases left between them. The CDR3 contains 14 residues. Germline CDR1 reads KGHSH; CDR2 reads LQKENI. The variable domain in full, completed from reference TRBV18 and TRBJ2-1, reads NAGVMQNPRHLVRRRGQEARLRCSPMKGHSHVYWYRQLPEEGLKFMVYLQKENIIDESGMPKERFSAEFPKEGPSILRIQQVVRGDSAAYFCASSPEADYNEQFFGPGTRLTVL.

The rearrangement uses TRBV5-1 and TRBJ2-7; 7 bases match TRBD1. Germline CDR1 is SGHRS and CDR2 is YFSETQ. The CDR3 consists of 14 residues. After removal of 3 bases from V and 7 bases from J, the junction contained 10 bases not matched to a gene. CDR3: CASSSMTGLGEQYF. CDR3 coding DNA: TGCGCCAGCAGCTCTATGACAGGGCTGGGGGAGCAGTACTTC.

V is TRBV9 and J is TRBJ1-4; D remains unclear. CDR3 length: 16 amino acids. Germline assignment: CDR1 SGDLS and CDR2 YYNGEE. Deletions cut 4 bases from V and 7 bases from J, with 20 bases between. The CDR3 is CASSPGEVVLGEKLFF. The CDR3 region has the DNA TGTGCCAGCAGCCCCGGAGAAGTCGTACTTGGTGAAAAACTGTTTTTT.

The gene calls are TRBV4-3 and TRBJ2-3; 8 positions agree with TRBD2. CDR3 size: 17 residues. The trim removed 1 base at V and 1 base at J, leaving 7 bases unmatched. Germline loops: CDR1 LGHNA, CDR2 YSLEER. CDR3 DNA sequence: TGCGCCAGCAGCCAAGTTGGTGTCGGGGGGGGCACAGATACGCAGTATTTT. Translation: CASSQVGVGGGTDTQYF.

The gene calls are TRBV6-4 and TRBJ2-3; TRBD1 matches at 9 bases. The CDR3 consists of 15 residues. CDR1 is MRHNA, CDR2 SNTAGT, per germline. V shed 6 bases, J shed 2 bases, and the junction held 6 bases outside the gene matches. CDR3 coding DNA: TGTGCCAGCAGCGCGACAGGGGGATACACAGATACGCAGTATTTT. Encoded protein: CASSATGGYTDTQYF.

There are a few counts of this clone. The J gene is TRBJ2-7, the V gene TRBV28, with D tentatively TRBD1 (5 bases). The length of the CDR3 is 14 residues. Germline V gene lookup returns CDR1 MDHEN and CDR2 SYDVKM. V lost 1 base to trimming and J lost 3 bases, with 10 bases between them. The CDR3 spells CASSLSGQGYEQYF. The DNA for the CDR3 is TGTGCCAGCAGTTTATCCGGTCAGGGCTACGAGCAGTACTTC.

This sequence joins TRBV11-2 and TRBJ2-7; 7 nucleotides agree with TRBD1. Germline V CDR1 and CDR2: SGHAT, FQNNGV. V lost 5 bases to trimming and J lost 2 bases; unmatched junction nucleotides: 6. CDR3 size: 14 residues. This chain's CDR3 is CASSTPDRPYEQYF. In DNA form, the CDR3 reads TGTGCCAGCAGCACCCCGGACAGGCCCTACGAGCAGTACTTC. Together with reference TRBV11-2 and TRBJ2-7, the CDR3 gives the full variable domain: EAGVAQSPRYKIIEKRQSVAFWCNPISGHATLYWYQQILGQGPKLLIQFQNNGVVDDSQLPKDRFSAERLKGVDSTLKIQPAKLEDSAVYLCASSTPDRPYEQYFGPGTRLTVT.

V usage is TRBV4-2 and J usage is TRBJ1-2; D is unresolved. The ends were cut back, 3 bases at V and 6 bases at J, with 11 bases in the middle. The CDR3 runs to 13 residues. Germline lookup yields CDR1 LGHNA and CDR2 YNFKEQ. CDR3 nucleotide sequence: TGTGCCAGCAGCCATGGCGGCGGGGATGGCTACACCTTC. Its translation: CASSHGGGDGYTF.

The genes are TRBV27 and TRBJ2-6; TRBD2 is a possible D gene (5 bases). With 5 bases removed from V and 0 bases from J, the gap between germline ends came to 8 bases. Germline CDR1 reads MNHEY; CDR2 reads SMNVEV (reference sequence). This CDR3 is 15 amino acids long. The chain's CDR3 is CASSEGSSGANVLTF. CDR3 bases: TGTGCCAGCAGTGAGGGAAGCTCTGGGGCCAACGTCCTGACTTTC.

The chain combines TRBV4-1 with TRBJ2-1, with a tentative D call TRBD2 (6 bases). Looked up from germline, CDR1 is MGHRA and CDR2 is YSYEKL. The CDR3 totals 14 residues. V dropped 0 bases and J dropped 6 bases, with 9 bases sitting between them. The CDR3 DNA sequence: TGCGCCAGCAGCCAAGATTACGGGGGCAATGAGCAGTTCTTC. As protein: CASSQDYGGNEQFF.

J is TRBJ2-1 and V is TRBV4-3, with D maybe TRBD1 (6 bases). The CDR3 is made up of 16 amino acids. Germline V gives CDR1 LGHNA, CDR2 YSLEER. V was cut by 0 bases and J by 6 bases, with 15 bases left in between. The CDR3 region has the DNA TGCGCCAGCAGCCAAGACGAGGGTTGGGGGCCCAATGAGCAGTTCTTC. Protein product: CASSQDEGWGPNEQFF.

This clone has just a few counts. V and J are TRBV6-6 and TRBJ1-1; the match to TRBD1 covers 7 bases. CDR3 length: 14 residues. The germline V gene has CDR1 MNHNY and CDR2 SVGAGI (reference sequence). The V and J ends lost 10 bases and 2 bases, in that order; junction bases with no gene match: 10. The CDR3 DNA reads as TGTGCCACGAATAGTAACAGGGGTAACACTGAAGCTTTCTTT. Translated: CATNSNRGNTEAFF.

The chain combines TRBV27 with TRBJ1-2, with TRBD1 as a possible D gene (5 bases). This CDR3 is 12 amino acids long. Trimming pared 2 bases from V and 6 bases from J, leaving 7 bases between. Germline V lookup: CDR1 MNHEY, CDR2 SMNVEV (reference sequence). The CDR3 reads CASSLAGHGYTF. DNA for the CDR3: TGTGCCAGCAGTTTAGCGGGGCATGGCTACACCTTC.

This rearrangement joins TRBV19 to TRBJ2-1, with 9 bases fitting TRBD2. CDR1 and CDR2 from the germline V gene are LNHDA and SQIVND (reference sequence). V was clipped by 3 bases and J by 8 bases; unmatched bases: 2. The CDR3 sequence is 13 residues long. The CDR3 region is CASSIWTSDEQFF. CDR3 in DNA: TGTGCCAGTAGTATTTGGACTAGCGATGAGCAGTTCTTC.

The rearrangement joins TRBV9 to TRBJ1-2, with TRBD1 matching 11 bases. The J segment lost 7 bases and the V segment lost 3 bases, leaving 2 bases of the junction unmatched. This CDR3 is built from 13 residues. The germline gives CDR1 SGDLS, CDR2 YYNGEE. CDR3 region: CASSGGTGGGYTF. CDR3 coding DNA: TGTGCCAGCAGCGGAGGGACAGGGGGTGGCTACACCTTC.

The chain joins TRBV11-2 to TRBJ1-3, with unresolved D. V lost 2 bases to trimming and J lost 4 bases, with 18 bases between them. CDR1 is SGHAT, CDR2 FQNNGV, per germline. The CDR3 loop spans 17 amino acids. This chain's CDR3 is CASSLSVGRLDGNTIYF. The CDR3 nucleotides read TGTGCCAGCAGCTTATCGGTCGGCAGGTTAGACGGAAACACCATATATTTT.

This clone appeared once. The chain uses TRBV5-5 and TRBJ2-7, with a possible D match to TRBD1 (5 bases). The V end lost 1 base, the J end lost 7 bases, and 18 bases lay between the germline ends. Germline V gene data show CDR1 as SGHKS and CDR2 as YYEKEE (reference sequence). The CDR3 extends over 15 amino acids. In DNA, the CDR3 is TGTGCCAGCAGCTTGTGGGTGACTGTCGCAGGGGAGCAGTACTTC. Amino acids: CASSLWVTVAGEQYF.

The V gene is TRBV9, the J gene TRBJ1-2; TRBD1 matches 7 bases. The CDR3 covers 14 residues. Germline assignment: CDR1 SGDLS and CDR2 YYNGEE. J gave up 4 bases and V 3 bases, and 6 bases lay outside the gene matches. CDR3 bases: TGTGCCAGCAGCGCAGCGACAGGGATCTATGGCTACACCTTC. Translating gives CASSAATGIYGYTF.